This is a list of T cell receptor beta chains from one sample in a study of shared clonotypes between healthy human individuals. The protocol was immunoSEQ multiplex PCR, while the TCRdb copy is restricted to in-frame clones and leaves out a portion. Of some 2,000,000 clones in the sample, 85% to 95% are singletons; the top ten hold more than 0.1%. Sequencing used naive CD4+ T cells sorted from blood. The receptors were gathered from a man between 18 and 29 years old in good health. Each CDR3 is given with its conserved first and last residue. Each record gives: J gene, V gene, D gene, clone size, CDR3 DNA, CDR3 protein. A D gene is named only where the DNA matches it firmly. For some rows the clone size is stated as once, few or many, or as a class when expanded; others skip it.

J: TRBJ2-2; V: TRBV6-5; D: TRBD1; size: -; DNA: TGTGCCAGCAGTTTCCGACAGGGGGCGCTTCGCGGGGAGCTGTTTTTT; CDR3: CASSFRQGALRGELFF
J: TRBJ1-4; V: TRBV6-6; D: -; size: -; DNA: TGTGCCAGCCGACACACTAATGAAAAACTGTTTTTT; CDR3: CASRHTNEKLFF
J: TRBJ1-3; V: TRBV1; D: -; size: -; DNA: TGCACCAGCAGCCAAGAACCGGGACACCCGGGAAACACCATATATTTT; CDR3: CTSSQEPGHPGNTIYF
J: TRBJ1-5; V: TRBV4-3; D: -; size: -; DNA: TGCGCCAGCAGCCAAGAGGAGAATCAGCCCCAGCATTTT; CDR3: CASSQEENQPQHF
J: TRBJ2-2; V: TRBV29-1; D: -; size: -; DNA: TGCAGCGCCATGGGTAGCGCGACCGGGGAGCTGTTTTTT; CDR3: CSAMGSATGELFF
J: TRBJ1-4; V: TRBV18; D: -; size: -; DNA: TGTGCCAGCTCACCGTTGGTAGGGGCGGATGAAAAACTGTTTTTT; CDR3: CASSPLVGADEKLFF
J: TRBJ1-1; V: TRBV29-1; D: -; size: -; DNA: TGCAGCGTCGGACAGAGGATGAACACTGAAGCTTTCTTT; CDR3: CSVGQRMNTEAFF
J: TRBJ1-2; V: TRBV6-4; D: TRBD1; size: -; DNA: TGTGCCAGCAGTGTAGCAGGGGGCGACACCTATGGCTACACCTTC; CDR3: CASSVAGGDTYGYTF
J: TRBJ1-5; V: TRBV5-1; D: -; size: -; DNA: TGCGCCAGCAGCTTTTCCGGAGGCAATCAGCCCCAGCATTTT; CDR3: CASSFSGGNQPQHF
J: TRBJ2-7; V: TRBV7-9; D: TRBD1; size: -; DNA: TGTGCCAGCAGTCGATACACAGGGGGCGAGCAGTACTTC; CDR3: CASSRYTGGEQYF
J: TRBJ1-4; V: TRBV7-9; D: -; size: -; DNA: TGTGCCAGCAGCCCGATGGGCACTGAAAAACTGTTTTTT; CDR3: CASSPMGTEKLFF
J: TRBJ2-7; V: TRBV28; D: TRBD1; size: -; DNA: TGTGCCAGCAGTTTAAGCGCGGGACAGGGTAACGAGCAGTACTTC; CDR3: CASSLSAGQGNEQYF
J: TRBJ2-6; V: TRBV5-1; D: -; size: once; DNA: TGCGCCAGCAGCCCGGGGGCCACTGGGGCCAACGTCCTGACTTTC; CDR3: CASSPGATGANVLTF
J: TRBJ2-7; V: TRBV5-4; D: -; size: -; DNA: TGTGCCAGCAGGACCCTTGGGGAAGGCTACGAGCAGTACTTC; CDR3: CASRTLGEGYEQYF
J: TRBJ2-2; V: TRBV7-9; D: -; size: -; DNA: TGTGCCAGCAGTTCCTGGGGGCCCAACACCGGGGAGCTGTTTTTT; CDR3: CASSSWGPNTGELFF
J: TRBJ2-5; V: TRBV5-6; D: TRBD1; size: -; DNA: TGTGCCAGCAGCCTGACAGGGGTGTTCGAGACCCAGTACTTC; CDR3: CASSLTGVFETQYF
J: TRBJ2-7; V: TRBV6-1; D: TRBD1; size: -; DNA: TGTGCCAGCAGCCCGACGGACAGGGGGCCGCGCGAGCAGTACTTC; CDR3: CASSPTDRGPREQYF
J: TRBJ1-6; V: TRBV4-1; D: TRBD1; size: -; DNA: TGCGCCAGCAGTCCTACAGGGGGCACGTCCTATAATTCACCCCTCCACTTT; CDR3: CASSPTGGTSYNSPLHF
J: TRBJ2-5; V: TRBV1; D: -; size: -; DNA: TGCACCAGCAGCCAAGACCCCGAGGGCGGGAGGGCTCTCCAAGAGACCCAGTACTTC; CDR3: CTSSQDPEGGRALQETQYF
J: TRBJ1-1; V: TRBV7-8; D: -; size: -; DNA: TGTGCCAGCAGCTTAGAAGGGGGCACTGAAGCTTTCTTT; CDR3: CASSLEGGTEAFF
J: TRBJ2-7; V: TRBV28; D: TRBD1; size: -; DNA: TGTGCCAGCAGGGGAGGACAGGGCTCCTACGAGCAGTACTTC; CDR3: CASRGGQGSYEQYF
J: TRBJ2-2; V: TRBV7-2; D: -; size: -; DNA: TGTGCCAGCAGCTTAGTGCACTTCTACACCGGGGAGCTGTTTTTT; CDR3: CASSLVHFYTGELFF
J: TRBJ2-7; V: TRBV2; D: TRBD1; size: -; DNA: TGTGCCAGCAGTGAAGCGGACAGGGCGATTTACGAGCAGTACTTC; CDR3: CASSEADRAIYEQYF
J: TRBJ2-2; V: TRBV19; D: -; size: -; DNA: TGTGCCAGTAGTATGATAGACACAGGAAGGTCGGGGGAGCTGTTTTTT; CDR3: CASSMIDTGRSGELFF
J: TRBJ2-7; V: TRBV7-2; D: -; size: once; DNA: TGTGCCAGCAGCTTAGATGGGAACGAGCAGTACTTC; CDR3: CASSLDGNEQYF
J: TRBJ2-5; V: TRBV9; D: -; size: -; DNA: TGTGCCAGCAGCCGGGGGGCCTGGGAGACCCAGTACTTC; CDR3: CASSRGAWETQYF
J: TRBJ2-1; V: TRBV2; D: -; size: -; DNA: TGTGCCAGCAGTGAAAGGCAGTTCACCAATGAGCAGTTCTTC; CDR3: CASSERQFTNEQFF
J: TRBJ2-4; V: TRBV7-2; D: -; size: -; DNA: TGTGCCAGCAGCTTGTATCAGGGTCTAGCCAAAAACATTCAGTACTTC; CDR3: CASSLYQGLAKNIQYF
J: TRBJ1-5; V: TRBV6-6; D: -; size: once; DNA: TGTGCCAGCAGAAAAGCAGGTCAGCCCCAGCATTTT; CDR3: CASRKAGQPQHF
J: TRBJ2-1; V: TRBV9; D: -; size: -; DNA: TGTGCCAGCAGCGTAGCATTTCACCCCTCCAATGAGCAGTTCTTC; CDR3: CASSVAFHPSNEQFF
J: TRBJ1-3; V: TRBV18; D: -; size: -; DNA: TGTGCCAGCTCACCGGACATAATTGGAAACACCATATATTTT; CDR3: CASSPDIIGNTIYF
J: TRBJ2-7; V: TRBV10-3; D: -; size: -; DNA: TGTGCCATCAGTGCCGTCGAGCGGACAGCCACCTACGAGCAGTACTTC; CDR3: CAISAVERTATYEQYF
J: TRBJ1-6; V: TRBV27; D: -; size: -; DNA: TGTGCCAGCAGTTCCCACAGAAATAATTCACCCCTCCACTTT; CDR3: CASSSHRNNSPLHF
J: TRBJ1-1; V: TRBV5-1; D: -; size: -; DNA: TGCGCCAGCAGCCCTGAGAACATGAACACTGAAGCTTTCTTT; CDR3: CASSPENMNTEAFF
J: TRBJ1-2; V: TRBV18; D: -; size: few; DNA: TGTGCCAGCTCACCTGGGACGGACTATGGCTACACCTTC; CDR3: CASSPGTDYGYTF
J: TRBJ2-5; V: TRBV29-1; D: -; size: -; DNA: TGCAGCGCCCTGACTAGCCAAGAGACCCAGTACTTC; CDR3: CSALTSQETQYF
J: TRBJ2-5; V: TRBV7-7; D: -; size: -; DNA: TGTGCTAGCAGCCCTCGAGGCGAGTACCAAGAGACCCAGTACTTC; CDR3: CASSPRGEYQETQYF
J: TRBJ1-3; V: TRBV5-1; D: TRBD1; size: -; DNA: TGCGCCAGCAGCCCCCAGGGGGCGGGAAACACCATATATTTT; CDR3: CASSPQGAGNTIYF
J: TRBJ2-2; V: TRBV5-1; D: -; size: -; DNA: TGCGCCAGCAGCTTGGAGACCGGGGAGCTGTTTTTT; CDR3: CASSLETGELFF
J: TRBJ1-4; V: TRBV9; D: TRBD1; size: -; DNA: TGTGCCAGCAGCGGGACCATAGGGGGGGACAGGAATGAAAAACTGTTTTTT; CDR3: CASSGTIGGDRNEKLFF
J: TRBJ1-5; V: TRBV6-5; D: -; size: -; DNA: TGTGCCAGCGGAGGGACGCAGCCCCAGCATTTT; CDR3: CASGGTQPQHF
J: TRBJ2-1; V: TRBV5-4; D: TRBD1; size: -; DNA: TGTGCCAGCAGCTTGGGGGGGACAGGGCGCGATGAGCAGTTCTTC; CDR3: CASSLGGTGRDEQFF
J: TRBJ1-2; V: TRBV10-3; D: -; size: -; DNA: TGTGCCATCTCCAGGGGAGGTGGCTACACCTTC; CDR3: CAISRGGGYTF
J: TRBJ2-5; V: TRBV29-1; D: TRBD2; size: -; DNA: TGCAGCGTTGAACCGCGACTAGCCATTGAGACCCAGTACTTC; CDR3: CSVEPRLAIETQYF
J: TRBJ2-3; V: TRBV11-2; D: -; size: -; DNA: TGTGCCAGCAGCCGACAGGCCTCGACCACCACAGATACGCAGTATTTT; CDR3: CASSRQASTTTDTQYF
J: TRBJ2-5; V: TRBV5-6; D: TRBD1; size: -; DNA: TGTGCCAGCAGTTTAAAGGGACAGGGACGACAAGAGACCCAGTACTTC; CDR3: CASSLKGQGRQETQYF
J: TRBJ2-3; V: TRBV7-9; D: -; size: -; DNA: TGTGCCAGCAGCTCCAATCGCGGTGGGGTTAGAGATACGCAGTATTTT; CDR3: CASSSNRGGVRDTQYF
J: TRBJ2-1; V: TRBV27; D: -; size: -; DNA: TGTGCCAGCAGATTGAACACCGTACATTACAATGAGCAGTTCTTC; CDR3: CASRLNTVHYNEQFF
J: TRBJ2-7; V: TRBV18; D: -; size: -; DNA: TGTGCCAGCTCACCGGGACTGACGGTCTACGAGCAGTACTTC; CDR3: CASSPGLTVYEQYF
J: TRBJ2-2; V: TRBV2; D: -; size: -; DNA: TGTGCCAGCAGTGACGCCGGGGAGCTGTTTTTT; CDR3: CASSDAGELFF
J: TRBJ2-4; V: TRBV6-1; D: TRBD1; size: few; DNA: TGTGCCAGCAGTAACAGGGGTAGTGGCAAAAACATTCAGTACTTC; CDR3: CASSNRGSGKNIQYF
J: TRBJ2-2; V: TRBV10-1; D: -; size: -; DNA: TGCGCCAGCTGGGAGAGAGGCACCGGGGAGCTGTTTTTT; CDR3: CASWERGTGELFF
J: TRBJ2-1; V: TRBV6-1; D: -; size: -; DNA: TGTGCCAGCCAGTTTGAGCAGTTCTTC; CDR3: CASQFEQFF
J: TRBJ1-5; V: TRBV4-3; D: -; size: once; DNA: TGCGCCAGCAGCCAAGAGTTCAGGAATCAGCCCCAGCATTTT; CDR3: CASSQEFRNQPQHF
J: TRBJ1-2; V: TRBV29-1; D: -; size: -; DNA: TGCAGCGTTGATATCGGTGCAGGGACCCTTGCCACCTTC; CDR3: CSVDIGAGTLATF
J: TRBJ2-1; V: TRBV21-1; D: -; size: -; DNA: TGTGCCAGCAGCAAAGTCACGGACAGGGCCTACAATGAGCAGTTCTTC; CDR3: CASSKVTDRAYNEQFF
J: TRBJ2-2; V: TRBV6-6; D: -; size: -; DNA: TGTGCCAGCAGACGACAGACCGGGGAGCTGTTTTTT; CDR3: CASRRQTGELFF
J: TRBJ1-5; V: TRBV18; D: TRBD1; size: -; DNA: TGTGCCAGCTCACGCGGGGACAGGGGGTCGGTAAATCAGCCCCAGCATTTT; CDR3: CASSRGDRGSVNQPQHF
J: TRBJ2-4; V: TRBV2; D: -; size: -; DNA: TGTGCCAGCAGTGAAGGGAGGGTGTCCAAAAACATTCAGTACTTC; CDR3: CASSEGRVSKNIQYF